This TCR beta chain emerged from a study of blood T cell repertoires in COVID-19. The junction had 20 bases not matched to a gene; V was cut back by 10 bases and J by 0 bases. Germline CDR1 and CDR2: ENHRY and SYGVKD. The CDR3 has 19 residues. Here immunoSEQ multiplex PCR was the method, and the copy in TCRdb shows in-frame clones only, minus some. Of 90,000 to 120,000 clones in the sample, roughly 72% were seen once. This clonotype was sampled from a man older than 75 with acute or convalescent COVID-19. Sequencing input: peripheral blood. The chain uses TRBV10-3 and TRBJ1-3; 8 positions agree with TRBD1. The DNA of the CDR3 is TGTGCCACCATCAGTTCCCAGGGGGCGCCGGGAAGCTCTGGAAACACCATATATTTT. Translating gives CATISSQGAPGSSGNTIYF.